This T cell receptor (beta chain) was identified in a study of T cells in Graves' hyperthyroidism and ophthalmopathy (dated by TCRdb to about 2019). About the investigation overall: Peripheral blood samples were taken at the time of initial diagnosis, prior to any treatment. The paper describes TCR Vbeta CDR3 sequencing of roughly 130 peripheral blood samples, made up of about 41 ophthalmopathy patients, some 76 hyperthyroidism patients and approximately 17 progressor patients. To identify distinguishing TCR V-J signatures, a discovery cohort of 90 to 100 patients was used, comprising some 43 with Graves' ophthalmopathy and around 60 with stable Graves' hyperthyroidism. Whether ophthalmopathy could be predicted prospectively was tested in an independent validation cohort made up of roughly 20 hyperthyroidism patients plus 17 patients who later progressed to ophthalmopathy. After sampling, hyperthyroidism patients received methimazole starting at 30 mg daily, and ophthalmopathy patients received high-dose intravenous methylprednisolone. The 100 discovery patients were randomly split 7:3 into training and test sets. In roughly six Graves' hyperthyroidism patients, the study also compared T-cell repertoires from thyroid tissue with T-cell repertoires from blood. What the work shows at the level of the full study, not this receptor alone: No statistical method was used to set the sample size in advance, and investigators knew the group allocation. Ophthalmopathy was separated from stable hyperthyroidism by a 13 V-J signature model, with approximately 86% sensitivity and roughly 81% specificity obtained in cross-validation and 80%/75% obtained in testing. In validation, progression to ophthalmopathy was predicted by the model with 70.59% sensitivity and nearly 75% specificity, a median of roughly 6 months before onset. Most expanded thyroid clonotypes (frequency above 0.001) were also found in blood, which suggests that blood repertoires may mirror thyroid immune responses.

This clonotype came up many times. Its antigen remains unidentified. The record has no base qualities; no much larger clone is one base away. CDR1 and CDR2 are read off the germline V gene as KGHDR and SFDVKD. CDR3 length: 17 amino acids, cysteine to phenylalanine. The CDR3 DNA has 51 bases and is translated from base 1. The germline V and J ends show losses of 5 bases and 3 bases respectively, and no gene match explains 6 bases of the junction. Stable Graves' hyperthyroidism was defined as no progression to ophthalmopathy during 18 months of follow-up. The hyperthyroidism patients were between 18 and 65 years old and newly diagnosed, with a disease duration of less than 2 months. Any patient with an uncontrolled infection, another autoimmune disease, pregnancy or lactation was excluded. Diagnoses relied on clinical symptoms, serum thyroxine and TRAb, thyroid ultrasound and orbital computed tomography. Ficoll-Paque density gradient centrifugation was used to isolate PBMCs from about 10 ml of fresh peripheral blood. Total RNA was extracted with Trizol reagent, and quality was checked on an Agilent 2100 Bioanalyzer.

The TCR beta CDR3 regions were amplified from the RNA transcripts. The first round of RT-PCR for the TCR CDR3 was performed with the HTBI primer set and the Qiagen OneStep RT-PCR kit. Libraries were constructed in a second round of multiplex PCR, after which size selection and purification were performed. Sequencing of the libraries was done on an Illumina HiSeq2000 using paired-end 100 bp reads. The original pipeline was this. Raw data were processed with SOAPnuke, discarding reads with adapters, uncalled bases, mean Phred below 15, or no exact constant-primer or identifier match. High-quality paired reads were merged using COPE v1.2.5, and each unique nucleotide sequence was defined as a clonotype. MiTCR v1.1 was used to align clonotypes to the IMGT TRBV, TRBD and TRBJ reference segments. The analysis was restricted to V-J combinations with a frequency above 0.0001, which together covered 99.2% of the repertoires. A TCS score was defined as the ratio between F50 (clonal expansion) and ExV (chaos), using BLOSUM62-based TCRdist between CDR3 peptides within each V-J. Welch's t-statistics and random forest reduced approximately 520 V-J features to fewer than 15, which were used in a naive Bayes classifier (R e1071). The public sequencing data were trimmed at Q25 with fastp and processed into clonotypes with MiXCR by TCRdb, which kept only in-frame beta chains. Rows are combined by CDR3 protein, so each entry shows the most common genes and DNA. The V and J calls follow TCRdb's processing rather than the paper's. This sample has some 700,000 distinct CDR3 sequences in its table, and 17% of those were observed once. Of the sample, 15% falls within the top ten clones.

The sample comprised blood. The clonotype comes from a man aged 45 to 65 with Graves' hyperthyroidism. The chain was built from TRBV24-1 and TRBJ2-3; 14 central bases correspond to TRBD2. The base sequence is TGTGCCACCAGTGGGACTAGCGGGAGGAGTAAGACAGATACGCAGTATTTT. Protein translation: CATSGTSGRSKTDTQYF.